The rows below give T cell receptor beta chains drawn from one sample of a study. TCRdb independently ran MiXCR on the 5' RACE reads; one entry per CDR3 protein. The sample includes roughly 8,400 distinct CDR3 sequences, roughly 66% of them seen just once. The source material was tumor-infiltrating memory CD4+ T cells sorted from the breast tumor. The receptor set was obtained from a female donor with breast cancer. Both conserved end residues are part of each CDR3. D genes are given only for firm matches. Only some rows state a clone size, as once, few, many or a class for expanded clones.

V	J	D	size	DNA	CDR3
TRBV30	TRBJ2-5	NA	once	TGTGCCTGGAGTTCTACTCTCCAAGAGACCCAGTACTTC	CAWSSTLQETQYF
TRBV6-2/TRBV6-3	TRBJ2-7	NA	NA	TGTGCCAGCTCCAACGGGGGTTCCACCTACGAGCAGTACTTC	CASSNGGSTYEQYF
TRBV15	TRBJ2-3	NA	NA	TGTGCCACCAGCCCAGTGCGAGGGCAAGATACGCAGTATTTT	CATSPVRGQDTQYF
TRBV12-3/TRBV12-4	TRBJ1-6	NA	NA	TGTGCCAGCAGTTTGCCCGGGTATAATTCACCCCTCCACTTT	CASSLPGYNSPLHF
TRBV11-2	TRBJ2-7	NA	NA	TGTGCCAGCAGCTTAGAGGGTCTTTACGAGCAGTACTTC	CASSLEGLYEQYF
TRBV4-1	TRBJ2-5	NA	once	TGCGCCGGCAGCCAGACAGGCCAGGGGGGCGAAGAGACCCAGTACTTC	CAGSQTGQGGEETQYF
TRBV20-1	TRBJ2-1	TRBD2	NA	TGCAGTGCTAGGCCCACTGAAACCCCTAGGACTAGCTGGGGTGAGCAGTTCTTC	CSARPTETPRTSWGEQFF
TRBV6-2/TRBV6-3	TRBJ2-2	NA	NA	TGTGCCAGCAGTGGTAGGACACCGAACACCGGGGAGCTGTTTTTT	CASSGRTPNTGELFF
TRBV5-1	TRBJ1-5	NA	NA	TGCGCCAGCAGCTTGTCCAGCAATCAGCCCCAGCATTTT	CASSLSSNQPQHF
TRBV30	TRBJ2-7	NA	NA	TGTGCCTGGTCAGACACCACTCCCTACGAGCAGTACTTC	CAWSDTTPYEQYF
TRBV20-1	TRBJ1-1	NA	NA	TGCAGTGCTCGGGGACCGACGAACACTGAAGCTTTCTTT	CSARGPTNTEAFF
TRBV6-2/TRBV6-3	TRBJ2-7	NA	NA	TGTGCCAGCAGCTACCAGGGGTCCAGCTCGGAGCAGTACTTC	CASSYQGSSSEQYF
TRBV7-8	TRBJ2-5	NA	few	TGTGCCAGCAGCTTAGAAAGAGCGGAGACCCAGTACTTC	CASSLERAETQYF